The 22 T cell receptor beta chains below come from one sample, sequenced in a study of T cells in Graves' hyperthyroidism and ophthalmopathy. Using RNA transcripts as the source, TCR beta CDR3 regions were amplified. Primed by the HTBI set, a first-round RT-PCR was run on the TCR CDR3. TCRdb re-called the multiplex PCR reads with MiXCR, one entry per CDR3 protein. Of more than 300,000 distinct CDR3 sequences listed, about 14% are singletons. Specimen: blood. The receptors here all came from a woman under 40 with Graves' ophthalmopathy.

This chain joins TRBV19 and TRBJ1-2, with 10 bases fitting TRBD1. J gave up 5 bases and V 4 bases, and 10 bases lay outside the gene matches. The CDR3 sequence is 16 residues long. CDR1 LNHDA and CDR2 SQIVND come from the germline V gene (reference sequence). CDR3 sequence: CASSSQDRGQRYGYTF. CDR3 coding DNA: TGTGCCAGTAGTAGTCAAGACAGGGGGCAACGGTATGGCTACACCTTC.

This clonotype was counted many times. The chain uses TRBV20-1 and TRBJ1-6; 9 positions match TRBD1. V trimming: 5 bases; J trimming: 7 bases; junction bases outside the gene matches: 9. Germline-derived CDR1 and CDR2 are DFQATT and SNEGSKA (reference sequence). There are 15 residues in the CDR3. The CDR3 nucleotides are TGCAGTGCTGCTAGACAGGGGGAGTGGAATTCACCCCTCCACTTT. This gives the protein CSAARQGEWNSPLHF.

The chain recombines TRBV9 with TRBJ2-1; the D gene is possibly TRBD1 (5 bases). The germline V gene encodes CDR1 SGDLS and CDR2 YYNGEE. The CDR3 runs 16 residues. Trimming took off 0 bases at V and 2 bases at J, with 12 bases between the two ends. In DNA form, the CDR3 reads TGTGCCAGCAGCGTAGCTCAAACAGGTACCTACAATGAGCAGTTCTTC. It encodes CASSVAQTGTYNEQFF.

This clonotype has ten or more counts. The chain couples TRBV20-1 to TRBJ1-1; D is ambiguous. V lost 6 bases to trimming and J lost 4 bases, with 15 bases between them. The CDR3 loop spans 13 amino acids. Germline assignment: CDR1 DFQATT and CDR2 SNEGSKA (reference sequence). The CDR3: CSANHGAGTEAFF. Here the CDR3 DNA reads TGCAGTGCGAACCACGGTGCCGGCACTGAAGCTTTCTTT.

The sample holds many counts of this clonotype. The V gene is TRBV3-1, the J gene TRBJ2-3, with 7 positions matching TRBD2. The V gene end was trimmed by 4 bases and the J gene end by 1 base; junction bases not matched to a gene: 14. The CDR3 length is 18 residues. The germline CDR1 and CDR2 sequences are LGHDT and YNNKEL (reference sequence). In DNA form, the CDR3 reads TGTGCCAGCAGCCCCGGCGGGGGTTTTGTCGGGGGCACAGATACGCAGTATTTT. Residues: CASSPGGGFVGGTDTQYF.

This clonotype came up many times. This chain links TRBV2 with TRBJ1-2, with D unclear. The CDR3 length is 14 residues. The V gene lost 8 bases and the J gene lost 4 bases, with 17 bases spanning the gap. The V gene's germline CDR1 is SNHLY and CDR2 FYNNEI. The CDR3 region has the DNA TGTGCCAGCTTACTAGGGAGGTCGGGCTATGGCTACACCTTC. Protein sequence: CASLLGRSGYGYTF.

This clonotype was picked up many times. This rearrangement joins TRBV12-3 or TRBV12-4 to TRBJ2-6, with D uncertain. V lost 10 bases, J lost 2 bases, and 9 bases lay in between. This CDR3 is built from 13 residues. The CDR3 DNA sequence: TGTGCCACTTTTGTGGCTGGGGCCAACGTCCTGACTTTC. The encoded protein is CATFVAGANVLTF.

This chain connects TRBV28 to TRBJ1-5; TRBD1 aligns across 8 bases. The length of the CDR3 is 16 residues. The germline V gene encodes CDR1 MDHEN and CDR2 SYDVKM. J lost 4 bases, V lost 2 bases, and 7 bases had no gene match. CDR3 nucleotides: TGTGCCAGCAGTTTAGTGGCTGGACAGGGTAATCAGCCCCAGCATTTT. Translated: CASSLVAGQGNQPQHF.

The chain links TRBV27 to TRBJ1-3, with D unclear. Between the trimmed V and J ends, which lost 9 bases and 4 bases, there was a span of 10 bases. The CDR3 has 12 residues. Germline CDR1 reads MNHEY; CDR2 reads SMNVEV (reference sequence). CDR3 DNA sequence: TGTGCCAGTCTGGACCGCGGAAACACCATATATTTT. This codes for CASLDRGNTIYF.

This clonotype has a count of ten or more. CDR3 DNA sequence: TGTGCCAGCAGTTCCCTAGCGGGGGGGCTCAATGAGCAGTTCTTC. Its translation: CASSSLAGGLNEQFF. The genes are TRBV7-2 and TRBJ2-1; 12 bases match TRBD2. Germline V CDR1 and CDR2: SGHTA, FQGNSA. This CDR3 region has 15 residues. V dropped 6 bases and J dropped 6; count of bases not matched to a gene: 6. Using reference TRBV7-2 and TRBJ2-1 for the parts outside the CDR3, the full variable domain is GAGVSQSPSNKVTEKGKDVELRCDPISGHTALYWYRQSLGQGLEFLIYFQGNSAPDKSGLPSDRFSAERTGGSVSTLTIQRTQQEDSAVYLCASSSLAGGLNEQFFGPGTRLTVL.

The gene calls are TRBV20-1 and TRBJ1-1; D unresolved. With 3 bases removed from V and 5 bases from J, the gap between germline ends came to 10 bases. CDR1 and CDR2 (germline): DFQATT, SNEGSKA (reference sequence). This CDR3 comprises 12 residues. In DNA, the CDR3 is TGCAGTGCTAGTAAGGGAGGAACTGAAGCTTTCTTT. Amino acid sequence: CSASKGGTEAFF.

This clonotype was observed many times. The chain combines TRBV12-3 or TRBV12-4 with TRBJ1-2, with 10 bases identical to TRBD1. There are 17 residues in the CDR3. V was pared by 1 base and J by 0 bases, with 5 bases of the junction left unmatched. The CDR3 DNA reads as TGTGCCAGCAGTTTAGGGACAGGGGGTTTTACTAACTATGGCTACACCTTC. It is translated as CASSLGTGGFTNYGYTF.

In its sample, this clonotype was seen many times. The chain is built from TRBV6-1 and TRBJ2-7; no clear D. V was cut by 7 bases and J by 3 bases, with 10 bases left in between. From germline, CDR1 is MNHNS and CDR2 SASEGT. CDR3 length: 12 residues. CDR3 DNA sequence: TGTGCCAGCAATCCCCACGGCTACGAGCAGTACTTC. Translated, it gives CASNPHGYEQYF.

This clonotype came up a few times. This chain uses TRBV5-1 with TRBJ2-7, with 10 bases identical to TRBD1. CDR1 SGHRS and CDR2 YFSETQ come from the germline V gene. CDR3 length: 15 residues. J lost 6 bases, V lost 3 bases, and 9 bases had no gene match. The CDR3 DNA reads as TGCGCCAGCAGCTACCCGGGACAGGGGTCCATCGAGCAGTACTTC. It specifies CASSYPGQGSIEQYF.

The chain links TRBV11-2 to TRBJ2-1; 9 bases are a match to TRBD2. Germline assignment: CDR1 SGHAT and CDR2 FQNNGV. Losses at the gene ends were 3 bases for V and 4 bases for J; bases not matched to a gene: 4. There are 15 residues in the CDR3. As DNA, the CDR3 is TGTGCCAGCAGCTTCGGCGGGGGGGGATACAATGAGCAGTTCTTC. It specifies CASSFGGGGYNEQFF.

Ten or more counts support this clonotype. This rearrangement joins TRBV20-1 to TRBJ2-7, with D perhaps matching TRBD1 (6 bases). The CDR3 runs to 17 residues. CDR1 DFQATT and CDR2 SNEGSKA come from the germline V gene (reference sequence). V shed 0 bases and J shed 3 bases, with 21 bases lying between them. The CDR3 sequence: CSARDRLGASQYYEQYF. CDR3 nucleotide sequence: TGCAGTGCTAGAGATCGACTGGGGGCTAGCCAATACTACGAGCAGTACTTC.

In this sample, this clonotype turned up many times. The V gene is TRBV6-1, the J gene TRBJ1-5; D possibly corresponds to TRBD1 (5 bases). There are 18 residues in the CDR3. V was pared by 4 bases and J by 0 bases, with 19 bases between. Looked up from germline, CDR1 is MNHNS and CDR2 is SASEGT. In DNA, the CDR3 is TGTGCCAGCAGTGGGTCCGGGACGGAAGATTATAGCAATCAGCCCCAGCATTTT. This codes for CASSGSGTEDYSNQPQHF.

This clonotype was counted many times. V is TRBV5-5 and J is TRBJ2-3; D possibly uses TRBD1 or TRBD2 (5 bases each). This CDR3 comprises 14 residues. Trimming left V 4 bases short and J 0 bases short, with 9 bases between. CDR1 and CDR2 from the germline V gene are SGHKS and YYEKEE (reference sequence). CDR3 nucleotides: TGTGCCAGCAGCAAATGGGACAGCACAGATACGCAGTATTTT. It is translated as CASSKWDSTDTQYF.

This clonotype was counted at least ten times. The chain has TRBV20-1 and TRBJ2-1; 14 bases align to TRBD2. The V gene's germline CDR1 is DFQATT and CDR2 SNEGSKA (reference sequence). V lost 3 bases and J lost 7; bases outside the gene matches: 17. The CDR3 spans 19 residues. CDR3 amino acids: CSASTALSGTSGGRNEQFF. CDR3 nucleotide sequence: TGCAGTGCTAGTACCGCCTTGAGTGGGACTAGCGGGGGCAGAAATGAGCAGTTCTTC.

At least ten counts were recorded for this clonotype. The chain recombines TRBV28 with TRBJ2-7; 7 nucleotides agree with TRBD2. From germline, CDR1 is MDHEN and CDR2 SYDVKM. The CDR3 is 14 amino acids. The V gene end was trimmed by 3 bases and the J gene end by 2 bases; junction bases not matched to a gene: 4. The CDR3 sequence is CASSFGGGAYEQYF. The DNA of the CDR3 is TGTGCCAGCAGTTTTGGCGGGGGAGCCTACGAGCAGTACTTC.

This clonotype showed up many times. One base away lies a much larger clone, so this may be a sequencing read error. This rearrangement joins TRBV28 to TRBJ1-1, with D unresolved. V was pared by 4 bases and J by 3 bases, with 9 bases between. CDR3 length: 13 amino acids. CDR1 is MDHEN and CDR2 is SYDVKM in the germline V gene. The CDR3 DNA follows: TGTGCCAGCAGTTCACGGGAATACACTGAAGCTTTCTTT. Residues: CASSSREYTEAFF.

This clonotype was recorded many times. The rearrangement uses TRBV20-1 and TRBJ1-2; D gene uncertain. This CDR3 comprises 14 residues. Trimming removed 2 bases at V and 8 bases at J, with 18 bases between. CDR1 is DFQATT, CDR2 SNEGSKA, per germline (reference sequence). CDR3 DNA: TGCAGTGCTAGATGTACCTCGTCGCGTTCGGGCTACACCTTC. This translates into CSARCTSSRSGYTF.